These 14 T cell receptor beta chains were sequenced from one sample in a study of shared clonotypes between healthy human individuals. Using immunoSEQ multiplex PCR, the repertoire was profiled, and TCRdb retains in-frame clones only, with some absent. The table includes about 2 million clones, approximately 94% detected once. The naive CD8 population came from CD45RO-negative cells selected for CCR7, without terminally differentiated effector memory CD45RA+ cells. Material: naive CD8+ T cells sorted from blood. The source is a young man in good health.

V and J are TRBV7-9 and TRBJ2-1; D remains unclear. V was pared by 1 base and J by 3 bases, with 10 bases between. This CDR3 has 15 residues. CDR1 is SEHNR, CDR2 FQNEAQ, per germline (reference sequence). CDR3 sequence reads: CASSLGPGLYNEQFF. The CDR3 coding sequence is TGTGCCAGCAGCTTAGGGCCGGGCCTCTACAATGAGCAGTTCTTC.

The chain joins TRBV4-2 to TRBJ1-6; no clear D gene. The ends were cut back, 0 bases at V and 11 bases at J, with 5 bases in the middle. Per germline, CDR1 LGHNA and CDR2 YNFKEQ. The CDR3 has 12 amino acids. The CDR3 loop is CASSQEGPPLHF. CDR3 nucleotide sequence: TGTGCCAGCAGCCAAGAAGGGCCACCCCTCCACTTT.

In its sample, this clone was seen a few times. Here the CDR3 reads CASSQAPENQPQHF. Here the CDR3 DNA reads TGCGCCAGCAGCCAAGCACCGGAGAATCAGCCCCAGCATTTT. The chain couples TRBV4-1 to TRBJ1-5; D is uncertain. Germline values: CDR1 MGHRA, CDR2 YSYEKL. V was clipped by 1 base and J by 4 bases, with 8 bases between them. CDR3 size: 14 residues.

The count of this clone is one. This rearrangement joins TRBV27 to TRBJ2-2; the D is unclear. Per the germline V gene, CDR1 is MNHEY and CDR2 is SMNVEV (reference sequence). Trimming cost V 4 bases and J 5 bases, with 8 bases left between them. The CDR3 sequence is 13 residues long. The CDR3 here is CASSSQFTGELFF. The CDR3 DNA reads TGTGCCAGCAGTTCACAGTTTACCGGGGAGCTGTTTTTT.

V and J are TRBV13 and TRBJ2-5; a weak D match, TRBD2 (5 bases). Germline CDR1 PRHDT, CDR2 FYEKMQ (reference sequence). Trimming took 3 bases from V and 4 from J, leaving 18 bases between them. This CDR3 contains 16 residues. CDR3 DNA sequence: TGTGCCAGCAGCTTCGGAGAGGGAATGGCCACAGAGACCCAGTACTTC. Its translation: CASSFGEGMATETQYF.

The CDR3 here is CASSAHRDTDYEQYF. CDR3 DNA: TGTGCCAGCAGCGCCCACCGGGACACAGACTACGAGCAGTACTTC. The chain employs TRBV7-9 and TRBJ2-7, with D possibly TRBD1 on 6 matching bases. The CDR3 spans 15 residues. Germline V lookup: CDR1 SEHNR, CDR2 FQNEAQ (reference sequence). Trimming left V 5 bases short and J 3 bases short, with 17 bases between. Based on the CDR3 plus reference TRBV7-9 and TRBJ2-7, the full variable domain is DTGVSQNPRHKITKRGQNVTFRCDPISEHNRLYWYRQTLGQGPEFLTYFQNEAQLEKSRLLSDRFSAERPKGSFSTLEIQRTEQGDSAMYLCASSAHRDTDYEQYFGPGTRLTVT.

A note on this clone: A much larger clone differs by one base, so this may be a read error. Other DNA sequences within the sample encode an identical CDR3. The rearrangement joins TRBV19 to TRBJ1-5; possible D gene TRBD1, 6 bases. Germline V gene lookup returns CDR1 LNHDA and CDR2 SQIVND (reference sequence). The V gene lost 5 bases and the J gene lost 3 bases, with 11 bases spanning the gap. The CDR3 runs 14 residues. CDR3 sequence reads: CASSVRDTNQPQHF. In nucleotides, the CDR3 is TGTGCCAGTAGTGTCCGGGACACCAATCAGCCCCAGCATTTT.

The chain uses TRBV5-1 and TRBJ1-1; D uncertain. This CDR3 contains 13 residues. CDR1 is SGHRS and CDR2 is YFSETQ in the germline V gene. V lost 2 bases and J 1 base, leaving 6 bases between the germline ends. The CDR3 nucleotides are TGCGCCAGCAGCTTTGAACCGAACACTGAAGCTTTCTTT. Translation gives CASSFEPNTEAFF.

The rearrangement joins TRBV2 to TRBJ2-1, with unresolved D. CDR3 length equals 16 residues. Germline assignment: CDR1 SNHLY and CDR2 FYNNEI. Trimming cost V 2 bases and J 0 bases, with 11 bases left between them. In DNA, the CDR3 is TGTGCCAGCAGTGAAACGGTCACCAACTCCTACAATGAGCAGTTCTTC. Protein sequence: CASSETVTNSYNEQFF.

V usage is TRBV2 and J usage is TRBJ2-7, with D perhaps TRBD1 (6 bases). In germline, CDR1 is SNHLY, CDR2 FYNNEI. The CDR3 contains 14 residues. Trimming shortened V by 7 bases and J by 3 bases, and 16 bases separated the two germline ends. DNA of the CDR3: TGTGCCAGCATGCGGACAGAGGCTATCTACGAGCAGTACTTC. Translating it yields CASMRTEAIYEQYF. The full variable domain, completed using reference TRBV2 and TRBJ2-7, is EPEVTQTPSHQVTQMGQEVILRCVPISNHLYFYWYRQILGQKVEFLVSFYNNEISEKSEIFDDQFSVERPDGSNFTLKIRSTKLEDSAMYFCASMRTEAIYEQYFGPGTRLTVT.

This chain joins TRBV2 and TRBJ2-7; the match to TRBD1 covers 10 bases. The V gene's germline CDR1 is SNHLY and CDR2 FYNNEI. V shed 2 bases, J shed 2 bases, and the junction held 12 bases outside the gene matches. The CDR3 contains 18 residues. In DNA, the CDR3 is TGTGCCAGCAGTGAATACCCCGCGGGACAGGGGTTTGCCTACGAGCAGTACTTC. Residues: CASSEYPAGQGFAYEQYF.

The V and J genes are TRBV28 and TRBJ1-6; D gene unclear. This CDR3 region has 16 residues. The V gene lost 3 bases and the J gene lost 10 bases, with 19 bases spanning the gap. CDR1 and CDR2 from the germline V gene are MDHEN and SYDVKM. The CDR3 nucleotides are TGTGCCAGCAGTTTGTCGGACCTAGGGATAAACTCACCCCTCCACTTT. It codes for CASSLSDLGINSPLHF.

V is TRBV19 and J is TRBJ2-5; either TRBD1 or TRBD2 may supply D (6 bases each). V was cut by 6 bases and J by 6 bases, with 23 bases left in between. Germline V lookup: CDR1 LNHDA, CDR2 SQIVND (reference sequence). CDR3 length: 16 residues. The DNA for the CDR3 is TGTGCCAGTAGACCTCGGGACGGTGATGGGGGGCAGACCCAGTACTTC. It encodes CASRPRDGDGGQTQYF.

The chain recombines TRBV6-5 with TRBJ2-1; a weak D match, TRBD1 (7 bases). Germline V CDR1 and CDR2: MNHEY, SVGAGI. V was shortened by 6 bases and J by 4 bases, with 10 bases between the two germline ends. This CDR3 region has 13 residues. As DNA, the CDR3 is TGTGCCAGCAGGGAGGGGGCTTACAATGAGCAGTTCTTC. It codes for CASREGAYNEQFF.